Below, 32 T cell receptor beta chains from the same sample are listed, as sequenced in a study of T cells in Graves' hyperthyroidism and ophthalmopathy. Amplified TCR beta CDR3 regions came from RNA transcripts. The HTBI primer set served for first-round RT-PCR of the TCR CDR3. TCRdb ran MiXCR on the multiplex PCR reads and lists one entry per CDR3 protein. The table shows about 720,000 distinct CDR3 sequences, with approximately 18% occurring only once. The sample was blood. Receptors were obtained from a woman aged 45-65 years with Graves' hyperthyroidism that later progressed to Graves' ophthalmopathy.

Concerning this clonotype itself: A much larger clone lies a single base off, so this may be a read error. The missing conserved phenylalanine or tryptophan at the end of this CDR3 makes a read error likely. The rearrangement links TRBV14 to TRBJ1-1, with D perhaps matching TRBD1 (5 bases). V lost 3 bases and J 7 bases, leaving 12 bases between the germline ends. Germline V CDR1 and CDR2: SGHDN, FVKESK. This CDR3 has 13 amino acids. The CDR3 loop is CASSQGRAGEAFL. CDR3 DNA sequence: TGTGCCAGCAGCCAGGGCAGGGCCGGTGAAGCTTTCCTT.

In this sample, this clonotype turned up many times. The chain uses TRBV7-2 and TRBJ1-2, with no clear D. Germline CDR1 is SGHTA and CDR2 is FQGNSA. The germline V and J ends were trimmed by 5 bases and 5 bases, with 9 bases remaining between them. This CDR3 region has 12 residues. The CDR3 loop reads CASSLTAYGYTF. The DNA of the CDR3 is TGTGCCAGCAGCCTAACAGCATATGGCTACACCTTC.

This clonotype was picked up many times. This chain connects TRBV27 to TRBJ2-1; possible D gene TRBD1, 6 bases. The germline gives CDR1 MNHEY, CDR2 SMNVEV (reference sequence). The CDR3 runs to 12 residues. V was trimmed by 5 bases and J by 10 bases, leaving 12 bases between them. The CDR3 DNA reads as TGTGCCAGCAGTCCGATAGGGACAGAGCAGTTCTTC. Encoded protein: CASSPIGTEQFF.

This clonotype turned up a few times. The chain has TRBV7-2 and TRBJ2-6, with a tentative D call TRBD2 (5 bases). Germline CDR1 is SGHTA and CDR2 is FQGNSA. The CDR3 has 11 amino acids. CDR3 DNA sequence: TGTGCGGGAGCTGGGGCCAACGTCCTGACTTTC. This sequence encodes CAGAGANVLTF.

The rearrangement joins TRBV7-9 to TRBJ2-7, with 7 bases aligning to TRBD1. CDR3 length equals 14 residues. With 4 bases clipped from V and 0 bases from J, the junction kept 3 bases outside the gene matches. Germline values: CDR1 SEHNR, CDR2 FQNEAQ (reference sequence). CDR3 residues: CASSSGQNSYEQYF. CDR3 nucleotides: TGTGCCAGCAGCTCGGGACAGAACTCCTACGAGCAGTACTTC.

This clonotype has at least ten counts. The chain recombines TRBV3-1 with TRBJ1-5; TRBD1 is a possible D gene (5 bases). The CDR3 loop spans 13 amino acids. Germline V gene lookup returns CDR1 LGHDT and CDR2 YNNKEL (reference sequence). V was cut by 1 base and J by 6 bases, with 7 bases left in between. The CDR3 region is CASSQGGRQPQHF. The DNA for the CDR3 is TGTGCCAGCAGCCAAGGGGGACGTCAGCCCCAGCATTTT.

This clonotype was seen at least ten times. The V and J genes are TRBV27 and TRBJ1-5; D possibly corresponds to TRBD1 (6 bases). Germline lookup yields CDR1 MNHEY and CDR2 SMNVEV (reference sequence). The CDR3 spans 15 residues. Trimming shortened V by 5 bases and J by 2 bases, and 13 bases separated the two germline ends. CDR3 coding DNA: TGTGCCAGCAGTCCGACAGGTCTGGGCAATCAGCCCCAGCATTTT. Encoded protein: CASSPTGLGNQPQHF.

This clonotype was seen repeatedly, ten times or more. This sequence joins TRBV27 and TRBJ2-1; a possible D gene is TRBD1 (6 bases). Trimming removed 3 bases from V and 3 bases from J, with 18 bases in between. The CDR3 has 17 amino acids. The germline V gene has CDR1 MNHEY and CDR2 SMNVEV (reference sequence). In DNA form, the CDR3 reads TGTGCCAGCAGTTTCCCTTCAGGGGTGGGCAGCTACAATGAGCAGTTCTTC. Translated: CASSFPSGVGSYNEQFF.

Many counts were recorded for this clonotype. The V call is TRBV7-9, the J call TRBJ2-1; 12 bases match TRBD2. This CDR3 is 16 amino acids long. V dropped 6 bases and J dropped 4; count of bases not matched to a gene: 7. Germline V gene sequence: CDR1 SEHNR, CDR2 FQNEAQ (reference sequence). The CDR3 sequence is CASSPGTSGPYNEQFF. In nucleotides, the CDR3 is TGTGCCAGCAGTCCGGGGACTAGCGGGCCGTACAATGAGCAGTTCTTC.

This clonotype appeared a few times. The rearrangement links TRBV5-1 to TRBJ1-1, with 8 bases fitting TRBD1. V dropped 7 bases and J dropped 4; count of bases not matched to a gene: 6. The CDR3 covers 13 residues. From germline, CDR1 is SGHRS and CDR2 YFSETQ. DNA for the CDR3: TGCGCCAGCTCAGGGGGCGAGAGCACTGAAGCTTTCTTT. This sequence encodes CASSGGESTEAFF.

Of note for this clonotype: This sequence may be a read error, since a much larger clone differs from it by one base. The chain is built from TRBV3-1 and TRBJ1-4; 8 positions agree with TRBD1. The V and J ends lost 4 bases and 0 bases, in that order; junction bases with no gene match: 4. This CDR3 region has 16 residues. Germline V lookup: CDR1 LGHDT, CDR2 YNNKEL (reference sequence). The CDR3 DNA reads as TGTGCCAGCAGCCGGACAGGGCGCACAACTAATGAAAAACTGTTTTTT. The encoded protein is CASSRTGRTTNEKLFF.

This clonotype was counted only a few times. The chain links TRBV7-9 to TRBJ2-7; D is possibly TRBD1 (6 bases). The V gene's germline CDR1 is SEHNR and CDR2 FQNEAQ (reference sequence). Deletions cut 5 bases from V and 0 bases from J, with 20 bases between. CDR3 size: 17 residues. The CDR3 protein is CASSPPEPGQDSYEQYF. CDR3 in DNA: TGTGCCAGCAGCCCGCCAGAACCGGGACAAGACTCCTACGAGCAGTACTTC.

This CDR3 is CASSMDRARGYTF. The DNA of the CDR3 is TGTGCCAGCAGTATGGACAGGGCGCGGGGCTACACCTTC. The chain carries TRBV2 and TRBJ1-2; 8 bases agree with TRBD1. Germline V lookup: CDR1 SNHLY, CDR2 FYNNEI. The CDR3 covers 13 residues. The V gene end was trimmed by 5 bases and the J gene end by 8 bases; junction bases not matched to a gene: 7. Complete variable domain (other parts from reference TRBV2 and TRBJ1-2): EPEVTQTPSHQVTQMGQEVILRCVPISNHLYFYWYRQILGQKVEFLVSFYNNEISEKSEIFDDQFSVERPDGSNFTLKIRSTKLEDSAMYFCASSMDRARGYTFGSGTRLTVV.

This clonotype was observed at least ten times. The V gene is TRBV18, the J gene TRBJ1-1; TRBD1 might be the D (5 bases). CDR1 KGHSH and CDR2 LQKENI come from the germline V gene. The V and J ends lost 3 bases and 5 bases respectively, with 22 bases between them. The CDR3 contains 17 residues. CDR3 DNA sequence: TGTGCCAGCTCACCCAGGGAAAACCTCTTTAGGGATACTGAAGCTTTCTTT. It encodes CASSPRENLFRDTEAFF.

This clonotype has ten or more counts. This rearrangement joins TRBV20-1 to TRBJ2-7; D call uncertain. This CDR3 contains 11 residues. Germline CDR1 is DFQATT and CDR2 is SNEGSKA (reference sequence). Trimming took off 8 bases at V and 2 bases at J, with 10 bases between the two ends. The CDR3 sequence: CSTAGPYEQYF. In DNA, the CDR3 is TGCAGTACTGCAGGACCCTACGAGCAGTACTTC.

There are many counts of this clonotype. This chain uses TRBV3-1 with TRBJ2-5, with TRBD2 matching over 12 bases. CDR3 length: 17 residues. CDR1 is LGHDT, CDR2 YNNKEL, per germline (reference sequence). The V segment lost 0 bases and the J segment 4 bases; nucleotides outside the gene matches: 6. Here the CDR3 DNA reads TGTGCCAGCAGCCAAGATCCTAGCGGGGGGGCGCGAGAGACCCAGTACTTC. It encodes CASSQDPSGGARETQYF.

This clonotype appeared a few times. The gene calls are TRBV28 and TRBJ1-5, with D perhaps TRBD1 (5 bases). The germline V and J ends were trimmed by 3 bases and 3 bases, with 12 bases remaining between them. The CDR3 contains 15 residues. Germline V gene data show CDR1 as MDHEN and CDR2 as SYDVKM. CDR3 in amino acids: CASSLVPDINQPQHF. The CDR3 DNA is TGTGCCAGCAGTTTGGTCCCGGACATCAATCAGCCCCAGCATTTT.

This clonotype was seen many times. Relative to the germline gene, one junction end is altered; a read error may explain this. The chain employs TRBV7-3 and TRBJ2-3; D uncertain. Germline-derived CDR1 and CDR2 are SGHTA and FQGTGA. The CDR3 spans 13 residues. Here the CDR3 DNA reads TGCGCCAGCAGCTTGTTGGGCACAGATACGCAGTATTTT. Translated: CASSLLGTDTQYF.

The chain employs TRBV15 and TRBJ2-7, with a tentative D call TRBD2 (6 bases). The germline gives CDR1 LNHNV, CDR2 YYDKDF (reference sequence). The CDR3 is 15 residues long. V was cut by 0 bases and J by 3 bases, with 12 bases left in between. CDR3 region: CATSREGGVGYEQYF. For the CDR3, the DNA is TGTGCCACCAGCAGAGAAGGCGGGGTAGGCTACGAGCAGTACTTC.

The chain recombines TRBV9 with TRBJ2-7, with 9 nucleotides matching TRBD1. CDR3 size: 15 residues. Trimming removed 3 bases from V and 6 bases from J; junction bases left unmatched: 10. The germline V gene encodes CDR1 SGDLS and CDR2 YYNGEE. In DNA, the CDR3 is TGTGCCAGCAGCGAGCCCGGGACAGGGAGATCCGAGCAGTACTTC. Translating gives CASSEPGTGRSEQYF.

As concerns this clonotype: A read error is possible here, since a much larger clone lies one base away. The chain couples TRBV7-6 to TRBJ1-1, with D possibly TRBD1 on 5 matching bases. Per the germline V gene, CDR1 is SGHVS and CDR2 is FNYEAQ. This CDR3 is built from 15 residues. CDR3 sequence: CVSSLGPVGNTEAFF. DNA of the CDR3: TGTGTCAGCAGCTTGGGACCGGTAGGGAACACTGAAGCTTTCTTT.

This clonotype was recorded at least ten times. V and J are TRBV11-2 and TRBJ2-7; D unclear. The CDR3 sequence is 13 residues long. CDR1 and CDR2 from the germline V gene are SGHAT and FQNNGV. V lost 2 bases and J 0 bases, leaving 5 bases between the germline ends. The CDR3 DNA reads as TGTGCCAGCAGCTTACCCAGCTCCTACGAGCAGTACTTC. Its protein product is CASSLPSSYEQYF.

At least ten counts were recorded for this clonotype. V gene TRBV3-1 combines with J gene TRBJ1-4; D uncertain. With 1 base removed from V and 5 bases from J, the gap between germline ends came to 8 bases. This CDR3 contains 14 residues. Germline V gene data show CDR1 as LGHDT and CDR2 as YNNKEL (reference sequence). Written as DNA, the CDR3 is TGTGCCAGCAGCCAAGGAAGGGTCAATGAAAAACTGTTTTTT. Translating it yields CASSQGRVNEKLFF.

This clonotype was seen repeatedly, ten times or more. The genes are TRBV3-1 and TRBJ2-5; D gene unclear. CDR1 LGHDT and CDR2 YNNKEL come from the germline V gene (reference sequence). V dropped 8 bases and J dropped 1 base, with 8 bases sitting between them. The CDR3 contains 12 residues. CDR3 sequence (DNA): TGTGCCAGCGGTGCGGTCCAAGAGACCCAGTACTTC. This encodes CASGAVQETQYF.

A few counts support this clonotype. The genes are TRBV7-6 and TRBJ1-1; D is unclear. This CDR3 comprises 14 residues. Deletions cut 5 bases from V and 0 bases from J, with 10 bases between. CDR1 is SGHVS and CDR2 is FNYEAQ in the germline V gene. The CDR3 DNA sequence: TGTGCCAGCAGCAAACATGGCCTGAACACTGAAGCTTTCTTT. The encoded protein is CASSKHGLNTEAFF.

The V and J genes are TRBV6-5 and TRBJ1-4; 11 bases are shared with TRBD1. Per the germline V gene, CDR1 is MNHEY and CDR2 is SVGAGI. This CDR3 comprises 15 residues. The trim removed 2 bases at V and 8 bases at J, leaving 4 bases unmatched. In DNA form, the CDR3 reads TGTGCCAGCAGTTACGGGACAGGGGGAATGGAAAAACTGTTTTTT. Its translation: CASSYGTGGMEKLFF.

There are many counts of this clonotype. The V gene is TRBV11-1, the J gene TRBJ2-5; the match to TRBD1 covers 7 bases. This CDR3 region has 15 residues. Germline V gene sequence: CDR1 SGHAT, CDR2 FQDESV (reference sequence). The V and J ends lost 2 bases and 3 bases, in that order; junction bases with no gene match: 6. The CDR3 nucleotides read TGTGCCAGCAGCTTAAGAGGGACAGACAAAGAGACCCAGTACTTC. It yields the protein CASSLRGTDKETQYF.

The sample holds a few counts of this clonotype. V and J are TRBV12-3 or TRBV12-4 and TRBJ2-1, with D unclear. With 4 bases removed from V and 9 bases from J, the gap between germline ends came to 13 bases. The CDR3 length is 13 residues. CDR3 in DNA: TGTGCCAGCAGTTCCCTCCCTGTGATTGAGCAGTTCTTC. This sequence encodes CASSSLPVIEQFF.

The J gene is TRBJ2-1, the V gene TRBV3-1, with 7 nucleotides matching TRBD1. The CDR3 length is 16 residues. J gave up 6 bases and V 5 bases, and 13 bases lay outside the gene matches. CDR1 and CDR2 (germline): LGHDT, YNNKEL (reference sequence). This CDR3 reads CASSYLRGLGINEQFF. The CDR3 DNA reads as TGTGCCAGCAGCTATTTGAGGGGGCTGGGGATCAATGAGCAGTTCTTC.

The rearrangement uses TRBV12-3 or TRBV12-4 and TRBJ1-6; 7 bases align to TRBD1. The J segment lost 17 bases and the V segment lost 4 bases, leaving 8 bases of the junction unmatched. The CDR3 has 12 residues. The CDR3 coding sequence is TGTGCCAGCAGTTCCAGGACAGGCAGAATCCACTTT. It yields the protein CASSSRTGRIHF.

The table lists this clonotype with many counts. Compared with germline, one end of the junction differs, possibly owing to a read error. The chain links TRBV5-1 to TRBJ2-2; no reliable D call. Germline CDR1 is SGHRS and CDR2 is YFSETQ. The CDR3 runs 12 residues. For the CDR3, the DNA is TGTGCCAGCAGCTGGAACACCGGGGAGCTGTTTTTT. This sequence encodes CASSWNTGELFF.

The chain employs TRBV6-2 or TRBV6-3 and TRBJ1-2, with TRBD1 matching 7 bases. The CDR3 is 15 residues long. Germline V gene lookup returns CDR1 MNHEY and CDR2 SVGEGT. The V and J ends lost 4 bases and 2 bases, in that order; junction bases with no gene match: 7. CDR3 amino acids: CASSSPQGTNYGYTF. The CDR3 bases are TGTGCCAGCAGTTCCCCACAGGGGACAAACTATGGCTACACCTTC.